These 23 T cell receptor beta chains were all obtained from the same sample, sequenced in a study of blood T cell repertoires in COVID-19. The table came from immunoSEQ multiplex PCR; TCRdb's copy has only in-frame clones and leaves some out. The top ten clones hold around 6% of a sample with roughly 180,000 clones, over 75% of them seen once. Sample: PBMCs or T cells enriched from blood (not recorded which). These receptors were obtained from a middle-aged woman with acute COVID-19.

The chain is built from TRBV5-1 and TRBJ2-7, with D tentatively TRBD2 (6 bases). The germline V and J ends were trimmed by 0 bases and 5 bases, with 15 bases remaining between them. The CDR3 has 15 residues. Germline V gene data show CDR1 as SGHRS and CDR2 as YFSETQ. The CDR3, as DNA: TGCGCCAGCAGCTTGGATGGAGGGACGCAGAACGAGCAGTACTTC. Translated: CASSLDGGTQNEQYF.

The chain joins TRBV21-1 to TRBJ2-4; TRBD1, the table's D call, was not compared with the DNA. TRBV21-1 is a recognized pseudogene. The length of the CDR3 is 12 residues. CDR3 sequence (DNA): TGTGCCAGCAGGGGACAGAAAAACATTCAGTACTTC. It codes for CASRGQKNIQYF.

The V and J genes are TRBV7-9 and TRBJ2-2, with TRBD2 matching over 13 bases. The germline V gene has CDR1 SEHNR and CDR2 FQNEAQ (reference sequence). The J segment lost 0 bases and the V segment lost 4 bases, leaving 2 bases of the junction unmatched. The CDR3 runs 17 residues. CDR3 sequence: CASSSGTSGTNTGELFF. DNA for the CDR3: TGTGCCAGCAGCTCCGGGACTAGCGGGACGAACACCGGGGAGCTGTTTTTT.

The chain combines TRBV4-2 with TRBJ2-3; 10 bases agree with TRBD2. V lost 1 base, J lost 5 bases, and 6 bases stayed unmatched. Germline CDR1 reads LGHNA; CDR2 reads YNFKEQ. CDR3 length: 16 amino acids. This chain's CDR3 is CASSQADRLAGDTQYF. The CDR3 nucleotides are TGTGCCAGCAGCCAAGCAGATCGACTAGCGGGAGATACGCAGTATTTT.

This clone was observed a handful of times. The chain is built from TRBV2 and TRBJ2-1, with D maybe TRBD2 (6 bases). Germline V gene sequence: CDR1 SNHLY, CDR2 FYNNEI. Deletions cut 9 bases from V and 10 bases from J, with 13 bases between. The CDR3 contains 11 residues. For the CDR3, the DNA is TGTGCCAGTCAACCGGGACTGGAGCAGTTCTTC. This gives the protein CASQPGLEQFF.

V gene TRBV9 combines with J gene TRBJ1-6, with 7 bases matching TRBD1. This CDR3 has 14 amino acids. Trimming cost V 7 bases and J 8 bases; bases outside gene matches: 9. Germline loops: CDR1 SGDLS, CDR2 YYNGEE. CDR3 amino acids: CASQGGNRDSPLHF. The CDR3 coding sequence is TGTGCCAGCCAGGGGGGAAATAGAGATTCACCCCTCCACTTT.

This chain uses TRBV7-9 with TRBJ2-1; 11 nucleotides agree with TRBD2. Losses at the gene ends were 2 bases for V and 6 bases for J; bases not matched to a gene: 3. Germline CDR1 is SEHNR and CDR2 is FQNEAQ (reference sequence). The CDR3 is 15 amino acids. DNA for the CDR3: TGTGCCAGCAGCTTACTAGCGGGAGGAACCAATGAGCAGTTCTTC. Amino acid sequence: CASSLLAGGTNEQFF.

J is TRBJ2-1 and V is TRBV7-2; 8 nucleotides agree with TRBD2. The CDR3 has 13 residues. The J segment lost 6 bases and the V segment lost 6 bases, leaving 4 bases of the junction unmatched. The V gene's germline CDR1 is SGHTA and CDR2 FQGNSA. CDR3 in amino acids: CASRVSGTNEQFF. The CDR3 DNA reads TGTGCCAGCAGGGTTAGCGGGACCAATGAGCAGTTCTTC.

The chain links TRBV7-9 to TRBJ2-1; tentative D call: TRBD1 (6 bases). The CDR3 loop spans 13 amino acids. The germline gives CDR1 SEHNR, CDR2 FQNEAQ (reference sequence). Trimming took 5 bases from V and 10 from J, leaving 15 bases between them. The CDR3 sequence is CASSLRGRGEQFF. As DNA, the CDR3 is TGTGCCAGCAGCCTAAGGGGGAGAGGGGAGCAGTTCTTC.

The chain has TRBV11-2 and TRBJ1-1; a possible D gene is TRBD1 (6 bases). In germline, CDR1 is SGHAT, CDR2 FQNNGV. This CDR3 has 16 residues. V was shortened by 0 bases and J by 5 bases, with 16 bases between the two germline ends. The CDR3 spells CASSLEIAGEGTEAFF. CDR3 bases: TGTGCCAGCAGCTTAGAGATCGCAGGGGAGGGGACTGAAGCTTTCTTT.

The gene calls are TRBV14 and TRBJ2-1; D call uncertain. V dropped 4 bases and J dropped 10 bases, with 14 bases sitting between them. Looked up from germline, CDR1 is SGHDN and CDR2 is FVKESK. The CDR3 is 13 amino acids. CDR3 residues: CASSPQSVSEQFF. CDR3 coding DNA: TGTGCCAGCAGCCCGCAATCAGTGTCAGAGCAGTTCTTC.

In regard to this clone: One end of the junction does not line up with germline, which may come from a read error. The rearrangement links TRBV7-7 to TRBJ2-4; D perhaps matches TRBD2 (5 bases). Germline lookup yields CDR1 SSHAT and CDR2 FNYEAQ (reference sequence). This CDR3 is built from 16 residues. Written as DNA, the CDR3 is TGTGCTAGCAGCCGATATAACCGGGGAGCCAAAAACATTCAGTACTTC. Translation gives CASSRYNRGAKNIQYF.

The chain combines TRBV6-5 with TRBJ2-3; 10 bases are shared with TRBD1. CDR1 is MNHEY, CDR2 SVGAGI, per germline. V dropped 5 bases and J dropped 3; count of bases not matched to a gene: 2. This CDR3 spans 14 amino acids. CDR3: CASSRTGGTDTQYF. The CDR3 DNA reads TGTGCCAGCAGTCGGACAGGGGGTACAGATACGCAGTATTTT.

The gene calls are TRBV6-1 and TRBJ2-7; TRBD2 agrees at 7 bases. Germline values: CDR1 MNHNS, CDR2 SASEGT. The CDR3 is made up of 16 amino acids. With V trimmed by 2 bases and J by 4 bases, 11 bases remained unmatched. Here the CDR3 reads CASSELGTTVSYEQYV. DNA of the CDR3: TGTGCCAGCAGTGAATTAGGGACTACGGTTTCTTACGAGCAGTACGTC.

CDR3 region: CASRPIDSSYEQYF. In nucleotides, the CDR3 is TGTGCCAGCAGGCCGATTGACAGCTCCTACGAGCAGTACTTC. V gene TRBV6-6 combines with J gene TRBJ2-7; possibly TRBD1 for D (5 bases). Germline V gives CDR1 MNHNY, CDR2 SVGAGI (reference sequence). The CDR3 is 14 residues long. Trimming shortened V by 6 bases and J by 0 bases, and 12 bases separated the two germline ends.

The rearrangement uses TRBV25-1 and TRBJ1-2; D is possibly TRBD1 (6 bases). Trimming removed 3 bases at V and 8 bases at J, with 16 bases between. Germline V gene sequence: CDR1 MGHDK, CDR2 SYGVNS. The CDR3 runs to 14 residues. The CDR3 protein is CASSDLQGSDGYTF. The CDR3 region has the DNA TGTGCCAGCAGTGACCTACAGGGTTCTGACGGCTACACCTTC.

The gene calls are TRBV5-4 and TRBJ2-1; D may be TRBD2 (6 bases). V lost 6 bases and J 2 bases, leaving 18 bases between the germline ends. Germline lookup yields CDR1 SGHNT and CDR2 YYREEE (reference sequence). The CDR3 is made up of 16 amino acids. The CDR3 reads CASNPWGGETYNEQFF. The CDR3 DNA sequence: TGTGCCAGCAACCCCTGGGGCGGGGAAACCTACAATGAGCAGTTCTTC.

CDR3 region: CASRLPGGPNTGELFF. The CDR3 DNA reads TGTGCCAGTAGGCTACCAGGTGGCCCAAACACCGGGGAGCTGTTTTTT. The chain is built from TRBV19 and TRBJ2-2; D unresolved. V dropped 6 bases and J dropped 2 bases, with 16 bases sitting between them. Germline V gives CDR1 LNHDA, CDR2 SQIVND (reference sequence). The CDR3 length is 16 residues.

Only one count was recorded for this clone. DNA for the CDR3: TGTGCCAGCAGTTTAAAACGGCCAGGGGCCCTCTCCTACAATGAGCAGTTCTTC. This gives the protein CASSLKRPGALSYNEQFF. The chain combines TRBV27 with TRBJ2-1; D possibly corresponds to TRBD1 (6 bases). There are 18 residues in the CDR3. Germline CDR1 MNHEY, CDR2 SMNVEV (reference sequence). Between the trimmed V and J ends, which lost 2 bases and 0 bases, there was a span of 17 bases.

This sequence joins TRBV5-1 and TRBJ2-6; no clear D gene. Germline values: CDR1 SGHRS, CDR2 YFSETQ. This CDR3 region has 13 residues. V lost 3 bases and J 3 bases, leaving 4 bases between the germline ends. The CDR3 spells CASSYSGANVLTF. The CDR3 nucleotides are TGCGCCAGCAGCTACAGTGGGGCCAACGTCCTGACTTTC.

The rearrangement links TRBV30 to TRBJ1-2, with 7 bases aligning to TRBD1. The CDR3 has 12 residues. Germline values: CDR1 GTSNPN, CDR2 SVGIG (reference sequence). J was trimmed by 2 bases and V by 7 bases; bases with no gene match: 4. The CDR3 coding sequence is TGTGCCTCAAGGGGGCCAAACTATGGCTACACCTTC. This translates into CASRGPNYGYTF. Drawing the rest from reference TRBV30 and TRBJ1-2, the complete variable domain is SQTIHQWPATLVQPVGSPLSLECTVEGTSNPNLYWYRQAAGRGLQLLFYSVGIGQISSEVPQNLSASRPQDRQFILSSKKLLLSDSGFYLCASRGPNYGYTFGSGTRLTVV.

This clone was seen a few times. The J gene is TRBJ2-7, the V gene TRBV20-1; TRBD2 is a possible D gene (6 bases). Trimming removed 3 bases at V and 3 bases at J, with 12 bases between. In germline, CDR1 is DFQATT, CDR2 SNEGSKA (reference sequence). The CDR3 covers 13 residues. CDR3 sequence reads: CSASTGGDYEQYF. CDR3 nucleotide sequence: TGCAGTGCTAGTACAGGCGGGGACTACGAGCAGTACTTC.

The rearrangement links TRBV25-1 to TRBJ1-2; 9 bases fit TRBD1. Looked up from germline, CDR1 is MGHDK and CDR2 is SYGVNS. V was pared by 2 bases and J by 7 bases, with 8 bases of the junction left unmatched. This CDR3 region has 15 residues. CDR3 nucleotide sequence: TGTGCCAGCAGTGAAGTGGGACAGGGTTCGAGTGGCTACACCTTC. Protein product: CASSEVGQGSSGYTF.